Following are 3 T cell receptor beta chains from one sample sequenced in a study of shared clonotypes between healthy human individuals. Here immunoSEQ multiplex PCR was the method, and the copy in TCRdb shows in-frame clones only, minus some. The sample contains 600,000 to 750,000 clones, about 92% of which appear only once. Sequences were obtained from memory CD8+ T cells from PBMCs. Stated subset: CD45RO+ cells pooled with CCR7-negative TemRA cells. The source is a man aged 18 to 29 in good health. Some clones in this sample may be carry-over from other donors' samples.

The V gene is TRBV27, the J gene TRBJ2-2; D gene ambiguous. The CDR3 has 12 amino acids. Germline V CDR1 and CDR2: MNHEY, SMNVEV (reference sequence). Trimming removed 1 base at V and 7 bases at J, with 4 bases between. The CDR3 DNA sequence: TGTGCCAGCAGTTTATTCCTCGGGGAGCTGTTTTTT. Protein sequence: CASSLFLGELFF.

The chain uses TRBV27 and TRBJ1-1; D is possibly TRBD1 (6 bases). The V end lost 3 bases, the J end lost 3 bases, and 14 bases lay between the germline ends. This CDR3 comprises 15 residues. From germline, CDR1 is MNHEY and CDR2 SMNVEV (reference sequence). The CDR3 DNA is TGTGCCAGCAGTTTCCTCCCGACAGGTCACACTGAAGCTTTCTTT. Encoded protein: CASSFLPTGHTEAFF.

The DNA of the CDR3 is TGTGCCAGTAGCTTTGTTATTGGTAGCAATCAGCCCCAGCATTTT. This sequence encodes CASSFVIGSNQPQHF. The V call is TRBV19, the J call TRBJ1-5, with unresolved D. CDR3 length equals 15 residues. Germline V CDR1 and CDR2: LNHDA, SQIVND (reference sequence). Trimming removed 6 bases from V and 0 bases from J, with 12 bases in between. The variable domain in full, with the rest retrieved from reference TRBV19 and TRBJ1-5, is DGGITQSPKYLFRKEGQNVTLSCEQNLNHDAMYWYRQDPGQGLRLIYYSQIVNDFQKGDIAEGYSVSREKKESFPLTVTSAQKNPTAFYLCASSFVIGSNQPQHFGDGTRLSIL.